This T cell receptor beta chain stems from a study of T cells in Graves' hyperthyroidism and ophthalmopathy. The CDR3 consists of 15 residues. Trimming shortened V by 6 bases and J by 0 bases, and 11 bases separated the two germline ends. The germline V gene has CDR1 MNHNS and CDR2 SASEGT. RNA transcripts served as the template for amplifying TCR beta CDR3 regions. The primer set for the first-round RT-PCR of the TCR CDR3 was HTBI. TCRdb re-called the multiplex PCR reads with MiXCR, one entry per CDR3 protein. This sample yields 250,000 to 300,000 distinct CDR3 sequences, of which around 13% are seen a single time; roughly 7.9% belongs to the top ten. Subjects aged 18 to 65 presented with newly diagnosed hyperthyroidism of less than 2 months' duration. This clonotype occurred many times.

Sequencing was done on a sample of blood. The gene calls are TRBV6-1 and TRBJ1-4, with D uncertain. The TCR originated in a woman aged 40-49 years with Graves' hyperthyroidism. The CDR3 coding sequence is TGTGCCAGCAGAAACAGCCTGGCAACTAATGAAAAACTGTTTTTT. It encodes CASRNSLATNEKLFF.